These 4 T cell receptor beta chains originate from one sample sequenced in a study of cytomegalovirus exposure and HLA in healthy donors. Both 60 Vbeta primers and 13 Jbeta primers went into the PCR. Here immunoSEQ multiplex PCR was the method, and the copy in TCRdb shows in-frame clones only, minus some. The sample lists around 150,000 clones, approximately 80% occurring once. The sequenced sample consisted of PBMCs. These receptors originate from a male donor in good health and CMV-seropositive.

The V gene is TRBV6-6, the J gene TRBJ2-3; no clear D gene. The CDR3 has 13 amino acids. Germline V gene sequence: CDR1 MNHNY, CDR2 SVGAGI (reference sequence). With 2 bases removed from V and 6 bases from J, the gap between germline ends came to 9 bases. CDR3 region: CASSYEAVDTQYF. CDR3 coding DNA: TGTGCCAGCAGTTACGAGGCCGTGGATACGCAGTATTTT.

The rearrangement joins TRBV7-8 to TRBJ1-1; TRBD1 might be the D (6 bases). CDR1 is SGHVS, CDR2 FQNEAQ, per germline. Between the trimmed V and J ends, which lost 3 bases and 10 bases, there was a span of 24 bases. This CDR3 has 16 amino acids. The CDR3 nucleotides are TGTGCCAGCAGCTTCTCCCCCCCACAGGGAAGGGATGCAGCTTTCTTT. It translates to CASSFSPPQGRDAAFF.

This clone appeared a single time. The chain employs TRBV5-1 and TRBJ2-7, with D tentatively TRBD2 (6 bases). The germline V gene has CDR1 SGHRS and CDR2 YFSETQ. The CDR3 totals 14 residues. V lost 4 bases and J 1 base, leaving 12 bases between the germline ends. The CDR3 loop reads CASSPSSESYEQYF. The DNA of the CDR3 is TGCGCCAGCAGCCCGTCTAGCGAATCCTACGAGCAGTACTTC.

The chain employs TRBV2 and TRBJ2-1; possibly TRBD2 for D (6 bases). The CDR3 runs to 14 residues. Germline loops: CDR1 SNHLY, CDR2 FYNNEI. Trimming took 2 bases from V and 10 from J, leaving 15 bases between them. The CDR3 bases are TGTGCCAGCAGTGAAAGGCGGGGCCGAGGCGAGCAGTTCTTC. This sequence encodes CASSERRGRGEQFF. The full variable domain, completed using reference TRBV2 and TRBJ2-1, is EPEVTQTPSHQVTQMGQEVILRCVPISNHLYFYWYRQILGQKVEFLVSFYNNEISEKSEIFDDQFSVERPDGSNFTLKIRSTKLEDSAMYFCASSERRGRGEQFFGPGTRLTVL.